The next 19 T cell receptor beta chains were all read from a single sample in a study of shared clonotypes between healthy human individuals. Data came from immunoSEQ multiplex PCR; TCRdb stores just in-frame clones and leaves some out. The sample includes approximately 1,500,000 clones, roughly 97% of them seen just once. The sequencing input was naive CD4+ T cells sorted from blood. The subset here: CD45RA+ positively selected. Receptor source: a young man in good health.

V and J are TRBV5-1 and TRBJ1-4; D unclear. Germline V lookup: CDR1 SGHRS, CDR2 YFSETQ. V shed 2 bases and J shed 0 bases, with 8 bases lying between them. The CDR3 length is 15 residues. This CDR3 is CASSLRSATNEKLFF. CDR3 DNA: TGCGCCAGCAGCTTAAGATCCGCAACTAATGAAAAACTGTTTTTT. The entire variable domain, with the rest obtained from reference TRBV5-1 and TRBJ1-4, is as follows: KAGVTQTPRYLIKTRGQQVTLSCSPISGHRSVSWYQQTPGQGLQFLFEYFSETQRNKGNFPGRFSGRQFSNSRSEMNVSTLELGDSALYLCASSLRSATNEKLFFGSGTQLSVL.

The chain has TRBV6-5 and TRBJ2-7; D unclear. The CDR3 runs 13 residues. CDR1 and CDR2 from the germline V gene are MNHEY and SVGAGI. Trimming shortened V by 2 bases and J by 0 bases, and 5 bases separated the two germline ends. CDR3 nucleotide sequence: TGTGCCAGCAGTTACCGGACCTCCTACGAGCAGTACTTC. Residues: CASSYRTSYEQYF.

This chain uses TRBV30 with TRBJ2-7, with 7 nucleotides matching TRBD1. CDR3 length: 13 residues. Germline V gene lookup returns CDR1 GTSNPN and CDR2 SVGIG (reference sequence). V shed 5 bases, J shed 5 bases, and the junction held 9 bases outside the gene matches. The CDR3 reads CAWERQGVNEQYF. CDR3 in DNA: TGTGCCTGGGAAAGACAGGGAGTCAACGAGCAGTACTTC.

The genes are TRBV28 and TRBJ2-2; D gene uncertain. CDR3 length: 11 residues. CDR1 is MDHEN and CDR2 is SYDVKM in the germline V gene. V lost 3 bases and J 15 bases, leaving 11 bases between the germline ends. CDR3 residues: CASSLNGPLFF. The CDR3 bases are TGTGCCAGCAGTTTGAACGGTCCGTTGTTTTTT.

This clone appeared once. The rearrangement uses TRBV9 and TRBJ2-7; 8 bases map to TRBD2. V lost 5 bases and J lost 2; bases outside the gene matches: 6. Germline V gene lookup returns CDR1 SGDLS and CDR2 YYNGEE. This CDR3 has 14 residues. CDR3 sequence: CASSQTSATYEQYF. CDR3 in DNA: TGTGCCAGCAGTCAGACTAGCGCTACCTACGAGCAGTACTTC.

The chain combines TRBV5-1 with TRBJ2-1; D gene uncertain. V was trimmed by 3 bases and J by 7 bases, leaving 14 bases between them. The germline V gene encodes CDR1 SGHRS and CDR2 YFSETQ. The CDR3 contains 14 residues. CDR3 region: CASSYSSGQNEQFF. The DNA of the CDR3 is TGCGCCAGCAGCTATAGTAGTGGTCAGAATGAGCAGTTCTTC.

This clone was seen just once. The chain is built from TRBV11-2 and TRBJ1-4; possibly TRBD1 for D (5 bases). The CDR3 spans 16 residues. The V gene's germline CDR1 is SGHAT and CDR2 FQNNGV. The V end lost 5 bases, the J end lost 7 bases, and 20 bases lay between the germline ends. CDR3 amino acids: CASSPWQGEVFEKLFF. The CDR3 DNA reads TGTGCCAGCAGCCCCTGGCAGGGAGAGGTGTTTGAAAAACTGTTTTTT.

The chain has TRBV2 and TRBJ2-1; D may match TRBD1 or TRBD2 (6 bases each). CDR1 is SNHLY, CDR2 FYNNEI, per germline. The CDR3 consists of 22 residues. Trimming cost V 8 bases and J 7 bases, with 42 bases left between them. CDR3 in DNA: TGTGCCAGCGGAACCCAGAGGTCCTTAGGGGGGCTAGCCCACTCGATAAGAAATGAGCAGTTCTTC. Translation: CASGTQRSLGGLAHSIRNEQFF. The whole variable domain, filled in from reference TRBV2 and TRBJ2-1, reads EPEVTQTPSHQVTQMGQEVILRCVPISNHLYFYWYRQILGQKVEFLVSFYNNEISEKSEIFDDQFSVERPDGSNFTLKIRSTKLEDSAMYFCASGTQRSLGGLAHSIRNEQFFGPGTRLTVL.

The chain recombines TRBV28 with TRBJ2-1; D not resolved. V shed 5 bases and J shed 15 bases, with 23 bases lying between them. The CDR3 is 14 amino acids. Germline V gene lookup returns CDR1 MDHEN and CDR2 SYDVKM. The DNA for the CDR3 is TGTGCCAGCAGTGGCGCCCCGGTGGGCAATCAAATGTTCTTC. Translation gives CASSGAPVGNQMFF. Complete variable domain (other parts from reference TRBV28 and TRBJ2-1): DVKVTQSSRYLVKRTGEKVFLECVQDMDHENMFWYRQDPGLGLRLIYFSYDVKMKEKGDIPEGYSVSREKKERFSLILESASTNQTSMYLCASSGAPVGNQMFFGPGTRLTVL.

The chain uses TRBV5-4 and TRBJ2-2, with 7 nucleotides matching TRBD1. The CDR3 runs 15 residues. Germline V gene data show CDR1 as SGHNT and CDR2 as YYREEE (reference sequence). The junction had 7 bases not matched to a gene; V was cut back by 4 bases and J by 4 bases. CDR3 loop: CASSHRQGFTGELFF. The CDR3 bases are TGTGCCAGCAGCCACAGACAGGGATTCACCGGGGAGCTGTTTTTT.

The chain employs TRBV7-9 and TRBJ2-7; the match to TRBD2 covers 9 bases. Germline trimming cut 3 bases from V and 5 bases from J; bases unmatched to any gene: 17. CDR1 SEHNR and CDR2 FQNEAQ come from the germline V gene (reference sequence). CDR3 size: 18 residues. The DNA for the CDR3 is TGTGCCAGCAGCTTCCCCGCCCGGTCTAGCGGGATTATCCACGAGCAGTACTTC. It yields the protein CASSFPARSSGIIHEQYF.

The chain carries TRBV11-2 and TRBJ2-3, with a tentative D call TRBD1 (5 bases). The CDR3 spans 16 residues. Looked up from germline, CDR1 is SGHAT and CDR2 is FQNNGV. The V gene lost 5 bases and the J gene lost 4 bases, with 19 bases spanning the gap. The CDR3 loop reads CASSTHRAQDADTQYF. CDR3 coding DNA: TGTGCCAGCAGCACCCACCGGGCACAGGACGCAGATACGCAGTATTTT.

J is TRBJ1-2 and V is TRBV29-1; D perhaps matches TRBD1 (6 bases). Trimming stripped 6 bases from V and 6 bases from J, with 14 bases between. The V gene's germline CDR1 is SQVTM and CDR2 ANQGSEA. The CDR3 runs to 12 residues. The CDR3 is CSVVQGRDGYTF. DNA for the CDR3: TGCAGCGTAGTCCAGGGGAGAGATGGCTACACCTTC.

This clone was counted once. The chain couples TRBV11-3 to TRBJ2-2; no reliable D call. The V end lost 4 bases, the J end lost 0 bases, and 9 bases lay between the germline ends. The CDR3 has 15 amino acids. CDR1 is SGHNT and CDR2 is YENEEA in the germline V gene. The CDR3 DNA sequence: TGTGCCAGCAGCTCCAGGCACGCGAACACCGGGGAGCTGTTTTTT. Encoded protein: CASSSRHANTGELFF.

The V gene is TRBV28, the J gene TRBJ2-3; 10 nucleotides align to TRBD2. This CDR3 has 15 residues. Germline CDR1 MDHEN, CDR2 SYDVKM. V lost 6 bases and J lost 4; bases outside the gene matches: 7. DNA for the CDR3: TGTGCCAGCAGGGAACTAGCGGGAATTTCAGATACGCAGTATTTT. Residues: CASRELAGISDTQYF.

This clone was counted a single time. CDR3 sequence: CASSLEAGYQETQYF. The CDR3 coding sequence is TGTGCCAGCAGCTTGGAGGCAGGTTACCAAGAGACCCAGTACTTC. The chain has TRBV5-4 and TRBJ2-5; unclear D gene. V was trimmed by 0 bases and J by 0 bases, leaving 9 bases between them. Germline CDR1 reads SGHNT; CDR2 reads YYREEE (reference sequence). CDR3 size: 15 residues.

This clone was recorded only once. This sequence joins TRBV28 and TRBJ2-7, with D unclear. Germline loops: CDR1 MDHEN, CDR2 SYDVKM. The CDR3 has 14 residues. Trimming left V 4 bases short and J 3 bases short, with 13 bases between. CDR3 nucleotides: TGTGCCAGCAGTTCCGGACCATACGACTACGAGCAGTACTTC. Amino acids: CASSSGPYDYEQYF.

This chain links TRBV5-8 with TRBJ2-3; D uncertain. The ends were cut back, 0 bases at V and 6 bases at J, with 11 bases in the middle. The CDR3 is 14 amino acids. Germline V CDR1 and CDR2: SGHTS, YDEGEE. CDR3 bases: TGTGCCAGCAGCTTGGAAGGGTCCGCGGATACGCAGTATTTT. Its translation: CASSLEGSADTQYF. The complete variable domain, with remaining parts taken from reference TRBV5-8 and TRBJ2-3, reads EAGVTQSPTHLIKTRGQQATLRCSPISGHTSVYWYQQALGLGLQFLLWYDEGEERNRGNFPPRFSGRQFPNYSSELNVNALELEDSALYLCASSLEGSADTQYFGPGTRLTVL.

The rearrangement links TRBV6-6 to TRBJ2-7; TRBD2 aligns across 11 bases. This CDR3 has 16 residues. Germline CDR1 MNHNY, CDR2 SVGAGI (reference sequence). Losses at the gene ends were 6 bases for V and 2 bases for J; bases not matched to a gene: 9. The CDR3, as DNA: TGTGCCAGCAGCTTGTGGTTAGCGGGAGGGACCTACGAGCAGTACTTC. This encodes CASSLWLAGGTYEQYF.